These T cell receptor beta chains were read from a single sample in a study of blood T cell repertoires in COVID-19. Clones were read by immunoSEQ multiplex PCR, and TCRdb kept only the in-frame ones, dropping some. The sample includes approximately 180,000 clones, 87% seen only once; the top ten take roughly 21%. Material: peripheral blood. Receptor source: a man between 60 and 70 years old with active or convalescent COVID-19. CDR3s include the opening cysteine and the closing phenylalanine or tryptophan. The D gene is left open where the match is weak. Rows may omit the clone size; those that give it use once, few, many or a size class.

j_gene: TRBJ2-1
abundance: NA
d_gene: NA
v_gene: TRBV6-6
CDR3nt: TGTGCCAGCGCTGCGATGGTTGATGAGCAGTTCTTC
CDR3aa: CASAAMVDEQFF

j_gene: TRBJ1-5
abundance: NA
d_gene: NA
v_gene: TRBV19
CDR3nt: TGTGCCAGTAGTATCTCACACCAAATCAATCAGCCCCAGCATTTT
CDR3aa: CASSISHQINQPQHF

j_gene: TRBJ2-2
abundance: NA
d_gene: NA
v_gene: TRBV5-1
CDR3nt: TGCGCCAGCAGCTTGGCACTTAACACCGGGGAGCTGTTTTTT
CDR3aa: CASSLALNTGELFF

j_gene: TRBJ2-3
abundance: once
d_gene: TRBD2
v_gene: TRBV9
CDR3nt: TGTGCCAGCAGCGTATTCCGGACTAGCGGGGATCCCACAGATACGCAGTATTTT
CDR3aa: CASSVFRTSGDPTDTQYF

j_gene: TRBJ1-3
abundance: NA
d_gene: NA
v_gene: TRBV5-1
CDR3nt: TGCGCCAGCAGCTTGTTAACAGGGAGCTCTGGAAACACCATATATTTT
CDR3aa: CASSLLTGSSGNTIYF

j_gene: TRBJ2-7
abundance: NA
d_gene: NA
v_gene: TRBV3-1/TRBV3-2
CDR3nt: TGTGCCAGCAGCCAAGATAGCTACGAGCAGTACTTC
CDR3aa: CASSQDSYEQYF

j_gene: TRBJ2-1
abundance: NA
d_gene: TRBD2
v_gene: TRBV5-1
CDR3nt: TGCGCCAGCAGCCTATCCGGGACTAGCGGGGGGTACAATGAGCAGTTCTTC
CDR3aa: CASSLSGTSGGYNEQFF

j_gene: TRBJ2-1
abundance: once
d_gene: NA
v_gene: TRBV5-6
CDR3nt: TGTGCCAGCAGCTTGAATAGCGGCTATGAGCAGTTCTTC
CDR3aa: CASSLNSGYEQFF

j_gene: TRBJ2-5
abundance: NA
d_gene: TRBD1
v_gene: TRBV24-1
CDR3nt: TGTGCCACCAGTGATCGGACAGGGGGCCAAGAGACCCAGTACTTC
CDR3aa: CATSDRTGGQETQYF

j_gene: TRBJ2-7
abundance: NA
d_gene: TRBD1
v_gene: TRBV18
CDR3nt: TGTGCCAGCTCACCACCGGGGACAGTTGGCGAGCAGTACTTC
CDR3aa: CASSPPGTVGEQYF

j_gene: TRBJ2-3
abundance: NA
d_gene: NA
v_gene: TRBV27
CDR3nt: TGTGCCAGCAGTTTGGCCAGGGGGAGGGATACGCAGTATTTT
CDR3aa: CASSLARGRDTQYF

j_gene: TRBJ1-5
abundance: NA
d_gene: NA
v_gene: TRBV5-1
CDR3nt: TGCGCCAGCAGCCTCTTAGGACAGCTCAATCAGCCCCAGCATTTT
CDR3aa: CASSLLGQLNQPQHF